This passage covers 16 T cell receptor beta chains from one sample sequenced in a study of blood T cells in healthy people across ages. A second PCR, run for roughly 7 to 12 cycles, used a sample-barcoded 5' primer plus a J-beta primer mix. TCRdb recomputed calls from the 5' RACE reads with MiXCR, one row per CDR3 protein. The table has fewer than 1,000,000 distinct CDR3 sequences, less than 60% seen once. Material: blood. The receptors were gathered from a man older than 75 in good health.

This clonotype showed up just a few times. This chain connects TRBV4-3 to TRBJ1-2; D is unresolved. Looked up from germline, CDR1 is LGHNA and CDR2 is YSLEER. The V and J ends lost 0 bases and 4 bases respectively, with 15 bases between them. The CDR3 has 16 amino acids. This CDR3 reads CASSQDLAGRGYGYTF. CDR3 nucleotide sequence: TGCGCCAGCAGCCAAGATCTCGCAGGCCGCGGCTATGGCTACACCTTC.

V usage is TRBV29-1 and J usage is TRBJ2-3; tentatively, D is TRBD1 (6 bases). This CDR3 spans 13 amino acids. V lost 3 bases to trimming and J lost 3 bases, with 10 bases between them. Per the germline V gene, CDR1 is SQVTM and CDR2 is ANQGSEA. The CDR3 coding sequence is TGCAGCGTTGACAGGGGTGGAACAGATACGCAGTATTTT. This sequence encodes CSVDRGGTDTQYF.

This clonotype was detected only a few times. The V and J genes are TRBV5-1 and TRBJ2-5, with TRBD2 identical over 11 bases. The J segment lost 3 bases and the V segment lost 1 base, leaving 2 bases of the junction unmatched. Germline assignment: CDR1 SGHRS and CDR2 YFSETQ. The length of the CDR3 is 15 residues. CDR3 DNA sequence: TGCGCCAGCAGCTTGACTAGCGGGAGTGAAGAGACCCAGTACTTC. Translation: CASSLTSGSEETQYF.

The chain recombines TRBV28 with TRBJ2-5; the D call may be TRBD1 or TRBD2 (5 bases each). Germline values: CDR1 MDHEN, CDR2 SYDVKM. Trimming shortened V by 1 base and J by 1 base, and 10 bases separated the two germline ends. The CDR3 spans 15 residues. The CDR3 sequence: CASSLLGEIQETQYF. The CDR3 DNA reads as TGTGCCAGCAGTTTATTGGGGGAGATCCAAGAGACCCAGTACTTC.

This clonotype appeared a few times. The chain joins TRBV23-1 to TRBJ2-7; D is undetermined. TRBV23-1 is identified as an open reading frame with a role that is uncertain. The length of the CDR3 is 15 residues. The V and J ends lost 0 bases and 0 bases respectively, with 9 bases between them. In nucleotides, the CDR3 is TGCGCCAGCAGTCAATCGGGCAGTTGCTCCTACGAGCAGTACTTC. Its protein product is CASSQSGSCSYEQYF.

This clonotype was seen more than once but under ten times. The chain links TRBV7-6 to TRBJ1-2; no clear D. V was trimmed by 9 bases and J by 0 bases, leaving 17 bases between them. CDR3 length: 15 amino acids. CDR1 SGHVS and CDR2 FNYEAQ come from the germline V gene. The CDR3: CASAGDEGANYGYTF. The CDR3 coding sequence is TGTGCCAGTGCGGGAGATGAGGGCGCTAACTATGGCTACACCTTC.

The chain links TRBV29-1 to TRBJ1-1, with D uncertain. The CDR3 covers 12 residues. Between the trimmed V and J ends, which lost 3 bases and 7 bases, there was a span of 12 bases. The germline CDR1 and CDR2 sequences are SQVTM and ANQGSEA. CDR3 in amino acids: CSVDRGRDEAFF. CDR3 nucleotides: TGCAGCGTTGACAGAGGGAGGGATGAAGCTTTCTTT.

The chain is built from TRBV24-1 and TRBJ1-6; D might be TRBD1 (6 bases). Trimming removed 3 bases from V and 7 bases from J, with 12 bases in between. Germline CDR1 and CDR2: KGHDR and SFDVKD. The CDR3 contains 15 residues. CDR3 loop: CATSDHRDWNSPLHF. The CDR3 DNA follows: TGTGCCACCAGTGATCACAGGGATTGGAATTCACCCCTCCACTTT.

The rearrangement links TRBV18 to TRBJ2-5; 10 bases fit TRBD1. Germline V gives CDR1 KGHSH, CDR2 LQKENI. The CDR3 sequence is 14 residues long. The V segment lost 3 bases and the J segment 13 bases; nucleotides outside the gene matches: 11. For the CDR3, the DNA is TGTGCCAGCTCACCGACGGGACAGGGGTACGAGCGGTACTTC. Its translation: CASSPTGQGYERYF.

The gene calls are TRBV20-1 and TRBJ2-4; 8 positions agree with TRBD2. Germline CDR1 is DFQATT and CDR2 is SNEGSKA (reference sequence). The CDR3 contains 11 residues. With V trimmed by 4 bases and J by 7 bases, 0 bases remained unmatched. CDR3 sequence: CSATSGNIQYF. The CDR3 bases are TGCAGTGCTACTAGCGGGAACATTCAGTACTTC.

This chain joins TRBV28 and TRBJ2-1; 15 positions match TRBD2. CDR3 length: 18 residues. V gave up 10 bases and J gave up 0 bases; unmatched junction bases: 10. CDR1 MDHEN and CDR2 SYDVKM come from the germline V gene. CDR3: CATNGLAGGSRSYNEQFF. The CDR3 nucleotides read TGTGCCACCAATGGACTAGCGGGAGGGTCTCGCTCCTACAATGAGCAGTTCTTC.

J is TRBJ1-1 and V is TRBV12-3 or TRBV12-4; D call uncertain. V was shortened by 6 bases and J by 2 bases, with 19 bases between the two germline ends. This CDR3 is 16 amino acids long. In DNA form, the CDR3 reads TGTGCCAGCAGCTATAGGCTGGTGGGGTCAAACACTGAAGCTTTCTTT. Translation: CASSYRLVGSNTEAFF.

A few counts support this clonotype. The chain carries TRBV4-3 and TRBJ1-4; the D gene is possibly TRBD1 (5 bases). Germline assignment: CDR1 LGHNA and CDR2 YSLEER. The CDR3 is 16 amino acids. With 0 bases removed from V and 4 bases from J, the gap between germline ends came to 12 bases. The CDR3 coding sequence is TGCGCCAGCAGCCAAGATTTCGGGGCTGGTAATGAAAAACTGTTTTTT. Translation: CASSQDFGAGNEKLFF.

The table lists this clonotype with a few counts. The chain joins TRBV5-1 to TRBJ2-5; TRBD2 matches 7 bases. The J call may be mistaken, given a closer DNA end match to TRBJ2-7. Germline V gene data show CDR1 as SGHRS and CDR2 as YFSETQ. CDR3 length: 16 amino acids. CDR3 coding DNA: TGCGCCAGCAGCTTGGCCGCGAGCGGGATGGTAGGCGAGCAGTACTTC. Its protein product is CASSLAASGMVGEQYF.

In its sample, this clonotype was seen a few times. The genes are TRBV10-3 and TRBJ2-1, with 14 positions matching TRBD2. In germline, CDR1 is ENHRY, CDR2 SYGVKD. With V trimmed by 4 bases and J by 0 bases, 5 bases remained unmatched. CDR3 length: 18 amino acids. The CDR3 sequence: CAISARGTSGSSYNEQFF. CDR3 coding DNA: TGTGCCATCAGTGCCAGAGGGACTAGCGGGAGCTCCTACAATGAGCAGTTCTTC.

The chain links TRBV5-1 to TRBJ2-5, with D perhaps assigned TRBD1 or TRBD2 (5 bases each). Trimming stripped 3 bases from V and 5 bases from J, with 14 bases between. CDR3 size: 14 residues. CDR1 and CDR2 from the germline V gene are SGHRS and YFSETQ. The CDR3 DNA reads TGCGCCAGCAGCTCCTGGGTGGGGGAGGAGACCCAGTACTTC. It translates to CASSSWVGEETQYF.